This TCR beta chain was identified in a study of glioma-infiltrating T cells after dendritic cell vaccination. Findings of the study overall: TCR clonality showed no direct relationship with survival.

Trimming took off 0 bases at V and 3 bases at J, with 8 bases between the two ends. Per germline, CDR1 LGHNA and CDR2 YSLEER. This CDR3 is 14 amino acids long. As for this clone: As yet, its antigen is unknown.

Specified time point: after dendritic cell vaccination, including at tumor progression/relapse. Clones were sequenced by immunoSEQ multiplex PCR, and TCRdb holds only the in-frame ones, with some missing. The sample contains approximately 60,000 clones, around nine tenths of which appear only once. The source is a human donor with glioblastoma. This chain joins TRBV4-3 and TRBJ1-1, with D hard to call. Sample: blood, taken after dendritic cell vaccination. The CDR3 DNA follows: TGCGCCAGCAGCCAAGATTGGAGGGACACTGAAGCTTTCTTT. It is translated as CASSQDWRDTEAFF.